This T cell receptor (beta chain) derives from a study of tumor-infiltrating lymphocytes in oesophageal squamous cell carcinoma. The V gene end was trimmed by 1 base and the J gene end by 4 bases; junction bases not matched to a gene: 2. The length of the CDR3 is 14 residues. Looked up from germline, CDR1 is LNHDA and CDR2 is SQIVND (reference sequence). TCRdb itself ran the PCR reads through MiXCR, one entry per CDR3 protein. This sample yields approximately 9,600 distinct CDR3 sequences, of which roughly three fifths are seen a single time; about 33% belongs to the top ten. This clonotype was detected ten times or more.

The TCR sequence derives from a male donor with esophageal squamous cell carcinoma. Sequenced: esophageal tumor tissue. V is TRBV19 and J is TRBJ2-3; 7 nucleotides match TRBD2. The CDR3 sequence: CASSIGTSADTQYF. DNA of the CDR3: TGTGCCAGTAGTATAGGTACTAGCGCAGATACGCAGTATTTT.